Presented here are 5 T cell receptor beta chains from one specimen sequenced in a study of cytomegalovirus exposure and HLA in healthy donors. This PCR relied on a set of 60 Vbeta primers and 13 Jbeta primers. The table came from immunoSEQ multiplex PCR; TCRdb's copy has only in-frame clones and leaves some out. The sample contains roughly 160,000 clones, 80% to 85% of which appear only once. Sequenced input: PBMCs. All receptors come from a male donor in good health and CMV-seropositive.

V usage is TRBV10-1 and J usage is TRBJ1-2; 7 bases fit TRBD1. Per the germline V gene, CDR1 is WNHNN and CDR2 is SYGVQD (reference sequence). V lost 5 bases, J lost 4 bases, and 7 bases stayed unmatched. This CDR3 is 14 amino acids long. DNA for the CDR3: TGCGCCAGCAGTCCGACAGGGATTGGCTATGGCTACACCTTC. It yields the protein CASSPTGIGYGYTF.

V and J are TRBV19 and TRBJ2-7; D is uncertain. The CDR3 is made up of 14 amino acids. Germline CDR1 reads LNHDA; CDR2 reads SQIVND (reference sequence). Trimming stripped 3 bases from V and 4 bases from J, with 13 bases between. Written as DNA, the CDR3 is TGTGCCAGTAGTATCTCTGCGAATCGGTACGAGCAGTACTTC. This translates into CASSISANRYEQYF.

This sequence joins TRBV28 and TRBJ2-5; 10 nucleotides line up with TRBD1. The J call may be in error: the DNA end matches TRBJ2-7 better. The CDR3 is 15 amino acids. The germline V gene encodes CDR1 MDHEN and CDR2 SYDVKM. The DNA for the CDR3 is TGTGCCAGCAGTGGGCCGGGACAGGGGTGGCACGAGCAGTACTTC. Amino acids: CASSGPGQGWHEQYF.

The gene calls are TRBV5-4 and TRBJ2-7; weak D call: TRBD2 (7 bases). V was trimmed by 4 bases and J by 3 bases, leaving 17 bases between them. Germline assignment: CDR1 SGHNT and CDR2 YYREEE (reference sequence). This CDR3 has 15 amino acids. CDR3 amino acids: CASSDRGAGGYEQYF. The DNA of the CDR3 is TGTGCCAGCAGCGACCGGGGGGCTGGGGGCTACGAGCAGTACTTC. Together with reference TRBV5-4 and TRBJ2-7, the CDR3 gives the full variable domain: ETGVTQSPTHLIKTRGQQVTLRCSSQSGHNTVSWYQQALGQGPQFIFQYYREEENGRGNFPPRFSGLQFPNYSSELNVNALELDDSALYLCASSDRGAGGYEQYFGPGTRLTVT.

V and J are TRBV6-5 and TRBJ2-3; TRBD1 matches at 7 bases. Germline V lookup: CDR1 MNHEY, CDR2 SVGAGI. The CDR3 contains 13 residues. V gave up 0 bases and J gave up 10 bases; unmatched junction bases: 4. CDR3 loop: CASSYSSDRSQYF. CDR3 bases: TGTGCCAGCAGTTACTCGTCGGACAGGTCGCAGTATTTT.